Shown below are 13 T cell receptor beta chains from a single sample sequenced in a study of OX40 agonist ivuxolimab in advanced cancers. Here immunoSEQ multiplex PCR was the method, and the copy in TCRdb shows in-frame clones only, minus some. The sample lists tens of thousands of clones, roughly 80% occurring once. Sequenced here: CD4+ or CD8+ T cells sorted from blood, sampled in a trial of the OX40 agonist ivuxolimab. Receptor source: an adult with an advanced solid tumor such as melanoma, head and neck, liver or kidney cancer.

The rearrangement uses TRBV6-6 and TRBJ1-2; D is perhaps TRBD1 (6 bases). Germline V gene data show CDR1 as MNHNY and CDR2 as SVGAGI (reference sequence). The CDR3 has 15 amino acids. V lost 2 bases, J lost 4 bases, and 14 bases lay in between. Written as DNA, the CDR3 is TGTGCCAGCAGTTACGCCACAGGGTACAGCTATGGCTACACCTTC. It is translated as CASSYATGYSYGYTF.

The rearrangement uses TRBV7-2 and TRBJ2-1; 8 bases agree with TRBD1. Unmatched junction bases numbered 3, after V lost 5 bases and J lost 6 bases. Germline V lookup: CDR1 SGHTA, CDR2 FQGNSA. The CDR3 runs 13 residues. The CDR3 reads CASSPGQVNEQFF. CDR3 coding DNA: TGTGCCAGCAGCCCGGGACAGGTCAATGAGCAGTTCTTC.

CDR3 nucleotide sequence: TGCGCCAGCAGCCAGAGTAACGGTTTGGCAGATACGCAGTATTTT. This encodes CASSQSNGLADTQYF. The chain joins TRBV4-3 to TRBJ2-3; D is unresolved. The V gene lost 3 bases and the J gene lost 4 bases, with 14 bases spanning the gap. Germline values: CDR1 LGHNA, CDR2 YSLEER. The length of the CDR3 is 15 residues.

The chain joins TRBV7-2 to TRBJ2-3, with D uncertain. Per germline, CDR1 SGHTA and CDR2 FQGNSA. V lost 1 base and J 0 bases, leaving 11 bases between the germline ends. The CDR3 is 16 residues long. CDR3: CASSLGLIPSTDTQYF. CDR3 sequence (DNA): TGTGCCAGCAGCTTAGGACTCATCCCCAGCACAGATACGCAGTATTTT. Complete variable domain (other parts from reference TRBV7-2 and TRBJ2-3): GAGVSQSPSNKVTEKGKDVELRCDPISGHTALYWYRQSLGQGLEFLIYFQGNSAPDKSGLPSDRFSAERTGGSVSTLTIQRTQQEDSAVYLCASSLGLIPSTDTQYFGPGTRLTVL.

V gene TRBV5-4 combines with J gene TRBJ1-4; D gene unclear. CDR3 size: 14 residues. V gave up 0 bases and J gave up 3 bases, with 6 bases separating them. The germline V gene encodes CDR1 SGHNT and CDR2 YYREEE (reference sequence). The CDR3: CASSLGLSNEKLFF. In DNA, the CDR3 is TGTGCCAGCAGCTTGGGGTTGTCTAATGAAAAACTGTTTTTT.

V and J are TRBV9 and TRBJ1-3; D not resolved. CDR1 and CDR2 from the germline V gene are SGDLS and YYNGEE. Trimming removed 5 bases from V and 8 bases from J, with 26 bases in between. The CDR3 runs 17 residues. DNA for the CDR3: TGTGCCAGCAGTCCGGGCCAGAGCAAGATTTTCGGCGACACCATATATTTT. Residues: CASSPGQSKIFGDTIYF.

CDR3 in amino acids: CASSPGPTREKLFF. The DNA for the CDR3 is TGTGCCAGCTCACCAGGACCAACGCGGGAAAAACTGTTTTTT. This chain uses TRBV18 with TRBJ1-4; D gene unclear. V was trimmed by 2 bases and J by 8 bases, leaving 12 bases between them. Germline lookup yields CDR1 KGHSH and CDR2 LQKENI. This CDR3 is 14 amino acids long.

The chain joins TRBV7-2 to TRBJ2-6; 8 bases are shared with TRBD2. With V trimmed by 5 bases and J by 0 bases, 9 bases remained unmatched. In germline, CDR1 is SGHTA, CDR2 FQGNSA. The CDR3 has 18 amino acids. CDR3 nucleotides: TGTGCCAGCAGCCCCAGACTCAGCGGGGGCTCTGGGGCCAACGTCCTGACTTTC. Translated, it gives CASSPRLSGGSGANVLTF.

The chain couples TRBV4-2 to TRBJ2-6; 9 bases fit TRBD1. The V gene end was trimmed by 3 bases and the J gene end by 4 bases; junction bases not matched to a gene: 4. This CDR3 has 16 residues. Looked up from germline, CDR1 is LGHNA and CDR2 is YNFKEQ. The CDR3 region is CASSQHRGQGANVLTF. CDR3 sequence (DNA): TGTGCCAGCAGCCAGCACAGGGGGCAAGGGGCCAACGTCCTGACTTTC.

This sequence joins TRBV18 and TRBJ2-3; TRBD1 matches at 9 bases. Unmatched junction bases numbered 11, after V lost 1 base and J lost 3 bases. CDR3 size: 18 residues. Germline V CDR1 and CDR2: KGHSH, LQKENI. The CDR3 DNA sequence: TGTGCCAGCTCACCACAAGTAGGAGGGACAGGGACGACAGATACGCAGTATTTT. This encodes CASSPQVGGTGTTDTQYF.

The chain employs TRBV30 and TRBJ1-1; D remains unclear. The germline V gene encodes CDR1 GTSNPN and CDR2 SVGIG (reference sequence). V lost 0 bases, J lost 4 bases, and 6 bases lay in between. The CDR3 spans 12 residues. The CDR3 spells CAWSVRGTEAFF. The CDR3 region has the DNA TGTGCCTGGAGTGTCCGGGGCACTGAAGCTTTCTTT. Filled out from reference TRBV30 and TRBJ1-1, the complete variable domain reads SQTIHQWPATLVQPVGSPLSLECTVEGTSNPNLYWYRQAAGRGLQLLFYSVGIGQISSEVPQNLSASRPQDRQFILSSKKLLLSDSGFYLCAWSVRGTEAFFGQGTRLTVV.

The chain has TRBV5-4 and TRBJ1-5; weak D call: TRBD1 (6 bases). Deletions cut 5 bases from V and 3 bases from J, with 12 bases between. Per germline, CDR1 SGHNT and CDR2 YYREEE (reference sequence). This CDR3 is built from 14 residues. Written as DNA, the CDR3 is TGTGCCAGCAGTAATACAGGGTCCAATCAGCCCCAGCATTTT. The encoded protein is CASSNTGSNQPQHF.

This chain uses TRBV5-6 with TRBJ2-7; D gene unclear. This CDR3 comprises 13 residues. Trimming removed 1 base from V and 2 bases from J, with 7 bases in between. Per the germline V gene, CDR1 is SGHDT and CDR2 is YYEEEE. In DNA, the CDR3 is TGTGCCAGCAGCTTGAAATGGACCTACGAGCAGTACGTC. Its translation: CASSLKWTYEQYV.